These 21 T cell receptor beta chains share one sample of origin, sequenced in a study of blood T cells in healthy people across ages. Using a J-beta primer mix together with a sample-barcoded 5' primer, a second PCR was run for 7 to 11 cycles. MiXCR was run by TCRdb on the 5' RACE reads, yielding one entry per CDR3 protein. Seen here are some 750,000 distinct CDR3 sequences, approximately 21% observed once, and the top ten hold around a fifth. Sequencing was performed on blood. The receptor set was obtained from a man in his sixties or seventies in good health.

For the CDR3, the DNA is TGTGCCAGTAGAATCGACTCAGGGAGAGAGACCCAGTACTTC. Its translation is CASRIDSGRETQYF. The chain carries TRBV19 and TRBJ2-5; tentatively, D is TRBD1 or TRBD2 (5 bases each). V was clipped by 6 bases and J by 4 bases, with 15 bases between them. CDR1 and CDR2 (germline): LNHDA, SQIVND (reference sequence). This CDR3 region has 14 residues.

This clonotype was recorded a few times. V usage is TRBV7-2 and J usage is TRBJ1-4; TRBD1 might be the D (5 bases). Per germline, CDR1 SGHTA and CDR2 FQGNSA. The CDR3 extends over 17 amino acids. V was clipped by 2 bases and J by 2 bases, with 15 bases between them. CDR3 DNA: TGTGCCAGCAGCTTACGAGGGCAGGGCGGGACTAATGAAAAACTGTTTTTT. Translating gives CASSLRGQGGTNEKLFF.

This clonotype was counted between two and nine times. The chain carries TRBV20-1 and TRBJ1-6; 7 bases line up with TRBD1. With 5 bases clipped from V and 2 bases from J, the junction kept 6 bases outside the gene matches. From germline, CDR1 is DFQATT and CDR2 SNEGSKA (reference sequence). This CDR3 region has 15 residues. CDR3 nucleotide sequence: TGCAGTGCTTCTACAGGGGAAGCCTATAATTCACCCCTCCACTTT. Protein sequence: CSASTGEAYNSPLHF.

This clonotype was found many times. J is TRBJ2-3 and V is TRBV6-5, with TRBD2 identical over 14 bases. Germline V CDR1 and CDR2: MNHEY, SVGAGI. Germline trimming cut 4 bases from V and 3 bases from J; bases unmatched to any gene: 0. This CDR3 comprises 15 residues. CDR3 residues: CASSWTSGRTDTQYF. DNA of the CDR3: TGTGCCAGCAGTTGGACTAGCGGGAGGACAGATACGCAGTATTTT.

J is TRBJ2-1 and V is TRBV4-1, with D unresolved. The CDR3 contains 16 residues. V was cut by 4 bases and J by 3 bases, with 16 bases left in between. Germline CDR1 MGHRA, CDR2 YSYEKL. The CDR3 here is CASSPLERGGYNEQFF. CDR3 nucleotides: TGCGCCAGCAGCCCGCTCGAACGAGGCGGCTACAATGAGCAGTTCTTC.

This clonotype has a count of ten or more. The chain employs TRBV5-4 and TRBJ2-1, with a possible D match to TRBD1 (6 bases). The CDR3 contains 17 residues. CDR1 and CDR2 (germline): SGHNT, YYREEE (reference sequence). The germline V and J ends were trimmed by 4 bases and 7 bases, with 24 bases remaining between them. CDR3 sequence (DNA): TGTGCCAGCAGCCCAGTATGGGAGCACAGGGAGTATAATGAGCAGTTCTTC. This translates into CASSPVWEHREYNEQFF.

With respect to this clonotype: The junction and the germline gene differ at one end; a read error may be behind it. The chain is built from TRBV12-3 or TRBV12-4 and TRBJ2-3; D is perhaps TRBD1 (5 bases). This CDR3 is built from 16 residues. CDR3 loop: CASSIDSRVRADAQYF. The CDR3 DNA reads TGTGCCAGCAGTATAGACAGTAGAGTGAGAGCAGATGCGCAGTATTTT.

Details on this clonotype: The junction shows a germline mismatch at one end, possibly a read error. This chain connects TRBV4-3 to TRBJ2-1, with D perhaps TRBD2 (6 bases). CDR1 and CDR2 from the germline V gene are LGHNA and YSLEER. This CDR3 has 16 residues. The CDR3 DNA follows: TGCGCCGGCAGCCAAGGTTCTAGGTCTAGCGTCAATGAGCAGTTCTTC. As protein: CAGSQGSRSSVNEQFF.

In this sample, this clonotype turned up a few times. V gene TRBV3-1 combines with J gene TRBJ1-2; a weak D match, TRBD1 (5 bases). The V and J ends lost 3 bases and 1 base respectively, with 9 bases between them. CDR1 is LGHDT, CDR2 YNNKEL, per germline (reference sequence). This CDR3 comprises 14 residues. The CDR3 sequence is CASSQGDLNYGYTF. CDR3 nucleotides: TGTGCCAGCAGCCAGGGGGACCTTAACTATGGCTACACCTTC.

This chain joins TRBV5-4 and TRBJ1-3; D gene unclear. With 2 bases removed from V and 1 base from J, the gap between germline ends came to 13 bases. Looked up from germline, CDR1 is SGHNT and CDR2 is YYREEE (reference sequence). The CDR3 totals 16 residues. The CDR3 bases are TGTGCCAGCAGCTTCGAACCCCCAGTTTCTGGAAACACCATATATTTT. Protein product: CASSFEPPVSGNTIYF.

In its sample, this clonotype was seen a few times. CDR3 in amino acids: CSARRPNTGELFF. The DNA for the CDR3 is TGCAGTGCCAGACGACCGAACACCGGGGAGCTGTTTTTT. J is TRBJ2-2 and V is TRBV20-1; D is ambiguous. V was pared by 6 bases and J by 0 bases, with 8 bases between. Germline V gene lookup returns CDR1 DFQATT and CDR2 SNEGSKA (reference sequence). The CDR3 has 13 amino acids.

The sample holds many counts of this clonotype. The chain couples TRBV7-9 to TRBJ1-2, with unresolved D. The V end lost 1 base, the J end lost 2 bases, and 5 bases lay between the germline ends. Per germline, CDR1 SEHNR and CDR2 FQNEAQ (reference sequence). The CDR3 has 13 residues. The CDR3 loop reads CASSLEQNYGYTF. The CDR3 DNA follows: TGTGCCAGCAGCTTAGAACAGAACTATGGCTACACCTTC.

The chain couples TRBV12-3 or TRBV12-4 to TRBJ2-3; D uncertain. Trimming left V 3 bases short and J 1 base short, with 8 bases between. This CDR3 has 14 amino acids. This CDR3 reads CASSFIRGTDTQYF. The CDR3 region has the DNA TGTGCCAGCAGTTTTATTCGAGGCACAGATACGCAGTATTTT.

This clonotype occurred a few times. The chain links TRBV12-3 or TRBV12-4 to TRBJ1-5, with no clear D. V was shortened by 8 bases and J by 3 bases, with 8 bases between the two germline ends. The CDR3 is 12 residues long. The CDR3 coding sequence is TGTGCCAGCTCAGACCTCAATCAGCCCCAGCATTTT. Translation gives CASSDLNQPQHF.

The rearrangement uses TRBV12-3 or TRBV12-4 and TRBJ2-3; 12 bases are shared with TRBD2. J lost 2 bases, V lost 5 bases, and 5 bases had no gene match. The CDR3 extends over 16 amino acids. The CDR3 DNA follows: TGTGCCAGCAGTGGACTAGCGGGAACGTACACAGATACGCAGTATTTT. Translation: CASSGLAGTYTDTQYF.

The chain links TRBV12-3 or TRBV12-4 to TRBJ2-7; 11 bases are shared with TRBD2. The J call may be in error: the DNA end matches TRBJ2-1 better. The CDR3 covers 14 residues. CDR3 in amino acids: CASRIAGGLNEQFF. CDR3 DNA: TGTGCCAGCAGGATAGCGGGGGGGCTCAATGAGCAGTTCTTC.

In its sample, this clonotype was seen a few times. The CDR3 spells CSAKRKREPYNEQFF. The DNA for the CDR3 is TGCAGTGCCAAGCGCAAGCGGGAACCCTACAATGAGCAGTTCTTC. The chain combines TRBV20-1 with TRBJ2-1, with TRBD2 matching 7 bases. The V segment lost 6 bases and the J segment 2 bases; nucleotides outside the gene matches: 10. Germline CDR1 is DFQATT and CDR2 is SNEGSKA (reference sequence). CDR3 length: 15 amino acids.

This clonotype showed up many times. At one boundary the junction diverges from the germline segment, which might be a read error. This chain joins TRBV7-2 and TRBJ2-1; 9 nucleotides line up with TRBD2. The CDR3 extends over 10 amino acids. The germline CDR1 and CDR2 sequences are SGHTA and FQGNSA. CDR3 bases: TGTGCCAGCAGCCCGGGACTAGCAATGTTC. It encodes CASSPGLAMF.

This clonotype has more than one count but fewer than ten. The chain combines TRBV28 with TRBJ1-1; TRBD1 agrees at 9 bases. Germline V gene sequence: CDR1 MDHEN, CDR2 SYDVKM. The V and J ends lost 3 bases and 6 bases, in that order; junction bases with no gene match: 5. The CDR3 length is 14 residues. As DNA, the CDR3 is TGTGCCAGCAGTTTCCGGGACAGGGACCCTGAAGCTTTCTTT. It translates to CASSFRDRDPEAFF.

Only a few counts were recorded for this clonotype. V is TRBV29-1 and J is TRBJ2-3; TRBD2 matches 7 bases. V gave up 3 bases and J gave up 4 bases; unmatched junction bases: 7. There are 14 residues in the CDR3. The V gene's germline CDR1 is SQVTM and CDR2 ANQGSEA. CDR3 amino acids: CSVEPSGVPDTQYF. The CDR3, as DNA: TGCAGCGTTGAGCCCAGCGGGGTCCCAGATACGCAGTATTTT.

This clonotype came up a few times. The V gene is TRBV4-1, the J gene TRBJ2-7; no firm D call. V was trimmed by 2 bases and J by 4 bases, leaving 12 bases between them. CDR1 and CDR2 from the germline V gene are MGHRA and YSYEKL. The CDR3 is made up of 14 amino acids. In nucleotides, the CDR3 is TGCGCCAGCAGCCAACAAATTGGGGTGTACGAGCAGTACTTC. It encodes CASSQQIGVYEQYF.